The subject of this entry is one TCR beta chain. The target antigen is unknown. The entry originates in a study of cytomegalovirus exposure and HLA in healthy donors. As for the study in general: Across 300 to 400 genotyped donors, around 80% landed in the Caucasian-associated ancestry cluster. Study-wide results and caveats: TCR beta sequences reportedly predicted the HLA-A and HLA-B alleles of most subjects accurately.

It was with 60 Vbeta and 13 Jbeta primers that the PCR ran. The table came from immunoSEQ multiplex PCR; TCRdb's copy has only in-frame clones and leaves some out. There are under 70,000 clones in the sample; approximately 84% occur only once, and around 2.8% lies in the top ten. The length of the CDR3 is 16 residues. The germline CDR1 and CDR2 sequences are SGHDT and YYEEEE. The V and J ends lost 6 bases and 3 bases respectively, with 21 bases between them. This clonotype originated in a man aged 50-59 years in good health and CMV-seronegative. Sequencing was done on a sample of PBMCs. The chain is built from TRBV5-6 and TRBJ1-1; D call uncertain. CDR3 amino acids: CASIEGSTGRDTEAFF. The CDR3 region has the DNA TGTGCCAGCATTGAGGGTTCCACCGGGCGGGACACTGAAGCTTTCTTT.